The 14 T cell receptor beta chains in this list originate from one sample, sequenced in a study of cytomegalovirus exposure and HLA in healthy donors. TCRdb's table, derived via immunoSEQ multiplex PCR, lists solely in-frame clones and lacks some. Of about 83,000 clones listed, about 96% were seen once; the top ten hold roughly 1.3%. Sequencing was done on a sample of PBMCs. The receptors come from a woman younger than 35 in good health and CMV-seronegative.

The CDR3 nucleotides read TGTGCCAGCAGCCAACTACTAGCGGGAGGTGGAGAGCAGTTCTTC. It is translated as CASSQLLAGGGEQFF. The V gene is TRBV9, the J gene TRBJ2-1; TRBD2 agrees at 12 bases. With 4 bases clipped from V and 10 bases from J, the junction kept 9 bases outside the gene matches. CDR1 SGDLS and CDR2 YYNGEE come from the germline V gene. The CDR3 loop spans 15 amino acids.

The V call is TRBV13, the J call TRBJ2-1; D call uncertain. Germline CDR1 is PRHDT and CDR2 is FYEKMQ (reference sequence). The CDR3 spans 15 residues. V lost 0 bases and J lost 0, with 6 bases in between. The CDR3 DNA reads TGTGCCAGCAGCTTAGGGCGTTCCTCCTACAATGAGCAGTTCTTC. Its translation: CASSLGRSSYNEQFF.

The CDR3 spells CSLTGVRSDTQYF. In DNA form, the CDR3 reads TGCAGCCTAACAGGGGTTAGAAGCGATACGCAGTATTTT. The gene calls are TRBV29-1 and TRBJ2-3, with TRBD1 matching 7 bases. The V segment lost 8 bases and the J segment 6 bases; nucleotides outside the gene matches: 11. Germline lookup yields CDR1 SQVTM and CDR2 ANQGSEA. The CDR3 sequence is 13 residues long.

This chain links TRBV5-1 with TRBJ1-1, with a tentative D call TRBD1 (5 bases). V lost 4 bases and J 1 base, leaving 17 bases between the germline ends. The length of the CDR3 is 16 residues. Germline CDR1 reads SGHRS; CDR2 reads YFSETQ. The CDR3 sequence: CASSPSPGLPNTEAFF. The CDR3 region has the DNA TGCGCCAGCAGCCCCTCACCGGGACTCCCGAACACTGAAGCTTTCTTT.

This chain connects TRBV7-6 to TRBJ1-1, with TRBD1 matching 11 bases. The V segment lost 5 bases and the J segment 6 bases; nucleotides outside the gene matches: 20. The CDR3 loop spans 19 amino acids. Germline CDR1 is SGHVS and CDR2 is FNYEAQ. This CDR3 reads CASSPRLPGTGGEVAEAFF. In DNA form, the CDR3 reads TGTGCCAGCAGCCCGAGGCTCCCCGGGACAGGGGGAGAGGTTGCTGAAGCTTTCTTT.

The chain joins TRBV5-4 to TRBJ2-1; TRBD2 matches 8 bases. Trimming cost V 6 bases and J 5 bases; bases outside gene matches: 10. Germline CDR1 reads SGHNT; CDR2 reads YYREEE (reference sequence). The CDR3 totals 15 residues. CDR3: CASTLVAGSHNEQFF. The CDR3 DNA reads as TGTGCCAGCACCCTAGTAGCGGGAAGCCACAATGAGCAGTTCTTC.

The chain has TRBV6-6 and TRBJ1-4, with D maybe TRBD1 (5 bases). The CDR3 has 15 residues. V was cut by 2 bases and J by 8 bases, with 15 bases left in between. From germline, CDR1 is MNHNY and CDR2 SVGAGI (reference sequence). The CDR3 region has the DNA TGTGCCAGCAGTTACCTGACAGTTAGCGGAGAAAAACTGTTTTTT. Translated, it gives CASSYLTVSGEKLFF.

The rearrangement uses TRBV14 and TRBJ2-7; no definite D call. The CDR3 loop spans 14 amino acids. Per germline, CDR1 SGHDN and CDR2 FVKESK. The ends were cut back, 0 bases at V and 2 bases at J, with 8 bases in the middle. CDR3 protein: CASSQEVGAYEQYF. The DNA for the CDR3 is TGTGCCAGCAGCCAAGAGGTTGGAGCCTACGAGCAGTACTTC.

CDR3 DNA: TGTGCCAGCTCACTTAACCGGGTTTACGAGCAGTACTTC. Amino acids: CASSLNRVYEQYF. The V gene is TRBV18, the J gene TRBJ2-7, with D uncertain. The V and J ends lost 4 bases and 4 bases respectively, with 11 bases between them. CDR1 KGHSH and CDR2 LQKENI come from the germline V gene. The CDR3 has 13 amino acids.

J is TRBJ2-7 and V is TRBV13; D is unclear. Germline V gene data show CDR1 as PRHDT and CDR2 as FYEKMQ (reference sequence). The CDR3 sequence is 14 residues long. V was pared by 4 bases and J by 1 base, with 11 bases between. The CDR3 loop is CASSSSMSSYEQYF. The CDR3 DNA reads TGTGCCAGCAGCTCCAGTATGTCGTCCTACGAGCAGTACTTC.

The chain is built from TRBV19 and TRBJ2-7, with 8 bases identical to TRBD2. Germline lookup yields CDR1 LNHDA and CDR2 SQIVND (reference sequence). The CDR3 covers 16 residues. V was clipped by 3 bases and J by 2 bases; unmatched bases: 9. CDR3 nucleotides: TGTGCCAGTAGTATGGCCCCTAGCGGGTTCACCTACGAGCAGTACTTC. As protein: CASSMAPSGFTYEQYF.

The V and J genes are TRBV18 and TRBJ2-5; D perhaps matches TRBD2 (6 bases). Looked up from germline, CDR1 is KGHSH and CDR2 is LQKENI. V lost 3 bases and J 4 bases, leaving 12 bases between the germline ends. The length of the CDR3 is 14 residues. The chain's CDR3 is CASSPEGNRETQYF. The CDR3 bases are TGTGCCAGCTCACCGGAGGGGAATAGAGAGACCCAGTACTTC.

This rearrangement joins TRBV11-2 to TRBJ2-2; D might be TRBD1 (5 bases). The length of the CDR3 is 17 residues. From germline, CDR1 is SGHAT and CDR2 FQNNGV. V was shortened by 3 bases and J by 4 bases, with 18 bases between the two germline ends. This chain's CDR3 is CASSFDSHTSGTGELFF. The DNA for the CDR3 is TGTGCCAGCAGCTTCGACAGCCACACTTCGGGCACCGGGGAGCTGTTTTTT. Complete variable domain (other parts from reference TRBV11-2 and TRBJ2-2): EAGVAQSPRYKIIEKRQSVAFWCNPISGHATLYWYQQILGQGPKLLIQFQNNGVVDDSQLPKDRFSAERLKGVDSTLKIQPAKLEDSAVYLCASSFDSHTSGTGELFFGEGSRLTVL.

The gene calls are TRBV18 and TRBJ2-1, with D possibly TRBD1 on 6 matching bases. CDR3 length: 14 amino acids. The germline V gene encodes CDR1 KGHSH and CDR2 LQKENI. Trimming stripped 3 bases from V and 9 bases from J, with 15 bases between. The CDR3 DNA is TGTGCCAGCTCACCCGGACAGACGAATGGTGAGCAGTTCTTC. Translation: CASSPGQTNGEQFF.